This paragraph covers one TCR beta chain sequence. These data come from a study of T cell responses to AZD1222 COVID-19 vaccine. Sequenced by immunoSEQ multiplex PCR; TCRdb stores in-frame clones only, minus some. The repertoire consists of over 150,000 clones, with about nine tenths occurring once and the leading ten covering about 1.6%. Looked up from germline, CDR1 is SGHTA and CDR2 is FQGNSA. V dropped 6 bases and J dropped 3 bases, with 15 bases sitting between them. The CDR3 loop spans 15 amino acids. The receptor's source is an adult in good health. The sequenced sample was peripheral blood, obtained on day 0 of AZD1222 vaccination. The chain recombines TRBV7-2 with TRBJ2-1; a possible D gene is TRBD2 (6 bases). The CDR3 DNA sequence: TGTGCCAGCAGAAGACGGGGGTCACTCTACAATGAGCAGTTCTTC. Translation gives CASRRRGSLYNEQFF.